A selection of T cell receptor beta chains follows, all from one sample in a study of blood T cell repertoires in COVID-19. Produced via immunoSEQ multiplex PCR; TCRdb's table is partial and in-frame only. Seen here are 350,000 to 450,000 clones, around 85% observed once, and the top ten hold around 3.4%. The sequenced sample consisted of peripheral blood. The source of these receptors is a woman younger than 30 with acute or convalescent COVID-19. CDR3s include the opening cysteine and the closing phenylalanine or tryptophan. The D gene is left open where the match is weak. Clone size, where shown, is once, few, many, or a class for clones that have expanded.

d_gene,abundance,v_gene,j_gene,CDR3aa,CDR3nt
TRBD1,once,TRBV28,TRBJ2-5,CASSRRQGARETQYF,TGTGCCAGCAGCCGAAGACAGGGGGCTCGAGAGACCCAGTACTTC
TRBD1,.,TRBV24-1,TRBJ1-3,CATSDPGTAGNTIYF,TGTGCCACCAGTGATCCGGGGACAGCCGGAAACACCATATATTTT
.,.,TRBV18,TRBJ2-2,CASSPPARDTGELFF,TGTGCCAGCTCACCACCGGCCCGGGACACCGGGGAGCTGTTTTTT
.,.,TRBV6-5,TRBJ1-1,CASRRGGGTEAFF,TGTGCCAGCAGAAGGGGCGGGGGCACTGAAGCTTTCTTT
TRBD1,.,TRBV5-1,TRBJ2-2,CASSLARTGDVTGELFF,TGCGCCAGCAGCTTGGCCCGGACAGGGGATGTAACCGGGGAGCTGTTTTTT
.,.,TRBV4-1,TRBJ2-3,CASSQLPAVETQYF,TGCGCCAGCAGCCAATTACCCGCGGTTGAGACGCAGTATTTT
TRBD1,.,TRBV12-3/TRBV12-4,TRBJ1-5,CASRRDSQPQHF,TGTGCCAGCAGGCGGGACAGTCAGCCCCAGCATTTT
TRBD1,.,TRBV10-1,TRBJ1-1,CASSGGGAERRDEAFF,TGCGCCAGCAGTGGAGGGGGCGCAGAGCGGAGAGATGAAGCTTTCTTT
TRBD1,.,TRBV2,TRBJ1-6,CASRGQGLGSPLHF,TGTGCCAGCAGGGGACAGGGATTGGGTTCACCCCTCCACTTT
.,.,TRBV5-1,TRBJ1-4,CASSLGGKLFF,TGCGCCAGCAGCTTGGGAGGAAAACTGTTTTTT
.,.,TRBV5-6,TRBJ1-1,CASSLGGTQGTEAFF,TGTGCCAGCAGCTTGGGGGGCACCCAGGGCACTGAAGCTTTCTTT
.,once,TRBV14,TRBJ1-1,CASSQAIYQGPNTEAFF,TGTGCCAGCAGCCAAGCAATCTATCAGGGGCCTAACACTGAAGCTTTCTTT
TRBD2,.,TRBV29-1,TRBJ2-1,CSARTSGNLREQFF,TGCAGCGCCCGGACTAGCGGGAATCTGCGTGAGCAGTTCTTC
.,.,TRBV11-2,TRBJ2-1,CASRSVEGPSYNEQFF,TGTGCCAGCAGGTCCGTGGAGGGCCCTTCCTACAATGAGCAGTTCTTC
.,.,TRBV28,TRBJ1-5,CASSYGRGQPQHF,TGTGCCAGCAGTTATGGGAGGGGGCAGCCCCAGCATTTT
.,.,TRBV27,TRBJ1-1,CASSLRGLNTEAFF,TGTGCCAGCAGTTTACGGGGATTGAACACTGAAGCTTTCTTT
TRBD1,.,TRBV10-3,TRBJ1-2,CAISEGIGQGEGYTF,TGTGCCATCAGTGAGGGCATAGGACAGGGAGAAGGCTACACCTTC
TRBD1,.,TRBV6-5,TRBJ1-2,CASRSGTGALSYTF,TGTGCCAGCAGGTCCGGGACAGGGGCTCTTAGCTACACCTTC
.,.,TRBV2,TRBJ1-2,CASSGLLANYGYTF,TGTGCCAGCAGTGGCCTGCTAGCTAACTATGGCTACACCTTC
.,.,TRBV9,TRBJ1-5,CASSPQGNSNQPQHF,TGTGCCAGCAGCCCCCAGGGGAATAGCAATCAGCCCCAGCATTTT
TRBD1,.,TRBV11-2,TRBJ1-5,CASSPGQGSQPQHF,TGTGCCAGCAGCCCGGGACAGGGGTCTCAGCCCCAGCATTTT
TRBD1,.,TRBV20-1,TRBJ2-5,CSASLQGARETQYF,TGCAGTGCTAGTCTTCAGGGGGCGAGGGAGACCCAGTACTTC
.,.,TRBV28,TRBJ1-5,CASSLRRELNQPQHF,TGTGCCAGCAGTTTAAGGAGAGAACTCAATCAGCCCCAGCATTTT
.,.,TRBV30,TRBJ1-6,CAWTPGGNSPLHF,TGTGCCTGGACCCCCGGGGGTAATTCACCCCTCCACTTT
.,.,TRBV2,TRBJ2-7,CATGGPLYEQYF,TGTGCCACAGGGGGGCCCCTCTACGAGCAGTACTTC
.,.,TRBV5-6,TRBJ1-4,CASSLGPSGEGGEKLFF,TGTGCCAGCAGCTTGGGCCCTTCAGGGGAGGGTGGTGAAAAACTGTTTTTT
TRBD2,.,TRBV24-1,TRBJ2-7,CASKRESYEQYF,TGTGCCTCAAAGCGGGAGTCGTACGAGCAGTACTTC
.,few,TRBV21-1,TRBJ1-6,CASDPGVGGLPYNSPLHF,TGTGCCAGCGATCCCGGGGTGGGGGGTTTGCCCTATAATTCACCCCTCCACTTT
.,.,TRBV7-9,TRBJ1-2,CASSALNGYTF,TGTGCCAGCAGCGCCCTAAATGGCTACACCTTC
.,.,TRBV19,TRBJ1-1,CASSMYRHRNTEAFF,TGTGCCAGTAGTATGTACAGGCACCGGAACACTGAAGCTTTCTTT
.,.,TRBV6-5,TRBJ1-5,CASSSRARRRNQPQHF,TGTGCCAGCAGTTCCAGGGCCAGGAGACGCAATCAGCCCCAGCATTTT
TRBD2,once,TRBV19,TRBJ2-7,CASQPASGTYEQYF,TGTGCCAGCCAGCCCGCTAGCGGAACCTACGAGCAGTACTTC
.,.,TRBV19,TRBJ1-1,CASSMGQVNTEAFF,TGTGCCAGTAGTATGGGACAAGTGAACACTGAAGCTTTCTTT
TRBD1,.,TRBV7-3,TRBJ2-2,CASSLDRAGTGELFF,TGTGCCAGCAGCTTAGACAGGGCCGGGACCGGGGAGCTGTTTTTT
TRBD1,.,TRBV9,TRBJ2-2,CASSSRQGTGELFF,TGTGCCAGCAGCTCCCGACAGGGGACCGGGGAGCTGTTTTTT
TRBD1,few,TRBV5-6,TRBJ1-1,CASSPGTGGRTEAFF,TGTGCCAGCAGCCCCGGGACAGGGGGTAGGACTGAAGCTTTCTTT
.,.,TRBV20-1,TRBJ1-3,CSASRGSDGNTIYF,TGCAGTGCTAGTCGCGGTTCTGACGGAAACACCATATATTTT
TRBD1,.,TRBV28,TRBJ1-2,CASSSGDRFYGYTF,TGTGCCAGCAGTTCCGGGGACAGATTCTATGGCTACACCTTC
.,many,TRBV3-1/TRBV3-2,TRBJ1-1,CASSQERLMNTEAFF,TGTGCCAGCAGCCAAGAGAGGCTTATGAACACTGAAGCTTTCTTT
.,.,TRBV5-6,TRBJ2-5,CASSSGHRGAQYF,TGTGCCAGCAGCTCCGGACACCGTGGGGCCCAGTACTTC
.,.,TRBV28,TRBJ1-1,CASASRSEAFF,TGTGCCAGCGCTTCCAGGTCTGAAGCTTTCTTT
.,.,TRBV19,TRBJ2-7,CASSMAGEFSYEQYF,TGTGCCAGTAGTATGGCCGGGGAATTTTCCTACGAGCAGTACTTC
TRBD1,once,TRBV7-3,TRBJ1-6,CASSLTGTGNNSPLHF,TGTGCCAGCAGCTTAACAGGGACAGGGAACAATTCACCCCTCCACTTT
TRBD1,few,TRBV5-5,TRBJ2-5,CASSPTGTVETQYF,TGTGCCAGCAGCCCGACAGGGACCGTAGAGACCCAGTACTTC